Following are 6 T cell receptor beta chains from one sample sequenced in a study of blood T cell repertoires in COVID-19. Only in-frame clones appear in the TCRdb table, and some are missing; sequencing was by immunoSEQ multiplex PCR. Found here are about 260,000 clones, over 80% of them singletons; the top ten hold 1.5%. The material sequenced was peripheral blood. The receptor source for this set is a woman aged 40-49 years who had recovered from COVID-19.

The CDR3 reads CASSLVGASAYEQYF. The DNA for the CDR3 is TGTGCCAGCAGCTTAGTTGGGGCGAGTGCCTACGAGCAGTACTTC. The chain employs TRBV11-3 and TRBJ2-7; possibly TRBD1 for D (5 bases). V gave up 1 base and J gave up 2 bases, with 12 bases separating them. Germline values: CDR1 SGHNT, CDR2 YENEEA. This CDR3 is built from 15 residues.

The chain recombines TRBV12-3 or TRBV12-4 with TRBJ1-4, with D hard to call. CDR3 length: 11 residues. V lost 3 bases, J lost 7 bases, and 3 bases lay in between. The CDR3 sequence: CASSFSEKLFF. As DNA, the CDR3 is TGTGCCAGCAGTTTCAGTGAAAAACTGTTTTTT.

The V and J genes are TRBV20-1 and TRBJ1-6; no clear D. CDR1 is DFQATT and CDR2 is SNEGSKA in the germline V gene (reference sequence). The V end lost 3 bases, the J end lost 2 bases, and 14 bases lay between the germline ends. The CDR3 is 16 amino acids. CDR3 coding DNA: TGCAGTGCTAGTCGCGGGCCCCCCACCTATAATTCACCCCTCCACTTT. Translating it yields CSASRGPPTYNSPLHF.

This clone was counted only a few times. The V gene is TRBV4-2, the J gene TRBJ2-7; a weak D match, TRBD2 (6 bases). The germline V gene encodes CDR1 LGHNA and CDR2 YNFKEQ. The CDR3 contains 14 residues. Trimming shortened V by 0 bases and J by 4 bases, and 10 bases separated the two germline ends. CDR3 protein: CASSQDRLDYEQYF. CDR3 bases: TGTGCCAGCAGCCAAGACCGACTAGATTACGAGCAGTACTTC.

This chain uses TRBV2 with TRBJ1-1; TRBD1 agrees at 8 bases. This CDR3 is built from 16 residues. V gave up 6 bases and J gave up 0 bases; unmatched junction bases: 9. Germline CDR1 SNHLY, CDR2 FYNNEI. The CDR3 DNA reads TGTGCCAGCAGCCGGACAGGGCACGTCATGAACACTGAAGCTTTCTTT. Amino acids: CASSRTGHVMNTEAFF.

The CDR3 DNA is TGTGCCAGCAGCCCGTCAGGGTATGAGCAGTTCTTC. Residues: CASSPSGYEQFF. The chain is built from TRBV7-6 and TRBJ2-1; possibly TRBD1 for D (5 bases). The CDR3 totals 12 residues. Germline V CDR1 and CDR2: SGHVS, FNYEAQ. The V and J ends lost 5 bases and 8 bases respectively, with 10 bases between them.